One TCR beta chain is described in this entry. Those who donated were healthy bone marrow donors. This specimen belongs to a study of cytomegalovirus exposure and HLA in healthy donors. PCR employed 60 Vbeta and 13 Jbeta primers. Method: immunoSEQ multiplex PCR; TCRdb's copy keeps in-frame clones and lacks some. The sample lists roughly 130,000 clones; roughly 74% were seen once. Sample: PBMCs. The receptor was isolated from a woman in her fifties or sixties in good health and CMV-seropositive.

CDR3 in amino acids: CASSSSGATYEQYF. The CDR3 DNA sequence: TGTGCCAGCAGTTCTAGCGGGGCTACCTACGAGCAGTACTTC. V and J are TRBV28 and TRBJ2-7; 9 positions agree with TRBD2. V gave up 4 bases and J gave up 2 bases; unmatched junction bases: 3. This CDR3 spans 14 amino acids. Germline loops: CDR1 MDHEN, CDR2 SYDVKM.